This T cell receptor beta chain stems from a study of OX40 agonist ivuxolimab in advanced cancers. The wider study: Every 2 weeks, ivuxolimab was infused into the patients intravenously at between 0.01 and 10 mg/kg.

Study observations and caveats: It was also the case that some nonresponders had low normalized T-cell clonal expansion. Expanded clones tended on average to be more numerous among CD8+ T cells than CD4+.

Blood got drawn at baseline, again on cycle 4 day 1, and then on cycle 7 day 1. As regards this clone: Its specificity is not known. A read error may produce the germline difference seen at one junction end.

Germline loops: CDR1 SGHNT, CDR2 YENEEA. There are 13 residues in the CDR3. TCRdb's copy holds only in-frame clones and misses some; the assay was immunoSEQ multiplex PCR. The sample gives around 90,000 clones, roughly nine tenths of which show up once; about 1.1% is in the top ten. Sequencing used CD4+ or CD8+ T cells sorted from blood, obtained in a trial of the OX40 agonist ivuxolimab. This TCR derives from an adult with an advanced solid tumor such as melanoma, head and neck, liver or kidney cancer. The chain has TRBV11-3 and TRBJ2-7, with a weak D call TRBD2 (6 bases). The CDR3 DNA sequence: TGTGCCAGCAGCCGGAGGGGTGGCAGACCTCATTCCTTC. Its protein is CASSRRGGRPHSF.